Each of the 27 T cell receptor beta chains below was sequenced from the same sample in a study of blood T cell repertoires in COVID-19. This table comes from immunoSEQ multiplex PCR, and its TCRdb copy is limited to in-frame clones, with some not included. This sample has some 260,000 clones; 90% to 95% occur once, and the top ten carry approximately 2%. The specimen was PBMCs or T cells enriched from blood (not recorded which). The receptors derive from a woman aged 18-30 years who had recovered from COVID-19.

The chain uses TRBV9 and TRBJ1-3; D is undetermined. The CDR3 loop spans 15 amino acids. V lost 0 bases to trimming and J lost 1 base, with 8 bases between them. CDR1 is SGDLS and CDR2 is YYNGEE in the germline V gene. The CDR3 loop reads CASSVVAGSGNTIYF. The CDR3 nucleotides are TGTGCCAGCAGCGTAGTAGCGGGGTCTGGAAACACCATATATTTT. Drawing the rest from reference TRBV9 and TRBJ1-3, the complete variable domain is DSGVTQTPKHLITATGQRVTLRCSPRSGDLSVYWYQQSLDQGLQFLIQYYNGEERAKGNILERFSAQQFPDLHSELNLSSLELGDSALYFCASSVVAGSGNTIYFGEGSWLTVV.

V usage is TRBV4-2 and J usage is TRBJ1-4, with 7 bases matching TRBD1. Losses at the gene ends were 1 base for V and 5 bases for J; bases not matched to a gene: 10. This CDR3 comprises 17 residues. Germline loops: CDR1 LGHNA, CDR2 YNFKEQ. The CDR3 loop is CASSQVLFRRGNEKLFF. DNA for the CDR3: TGTGCCAGCAGCCAAGTATTATTCCGCAGGGGGAATGAAAAACTGTTTTTT.

The genes are TRBV15 and TRBJ1-5, with TRBD1 as a possible D gene (5 bases). There are 15 residues in the CDR3. V lost 6 bases and J lost 6, with 18 bases in between. CDR1 is LNHNV, CDR2 YYDKDF, per germline (reference sequence). CDR3 nucleotide sequence: TGTGCCACCAGGCGGGGGGGAGGCGAGGGTCAGCCCCAGCATTTT. This sequence encodes CATRRGGGEGQPQHF.

The rearrangement uses TRBV6-5 and TRBJ1-3; perhaps TRBD1 as D (5 bases). Germline values: CDR1 MNHEY, CDR2 SVGAGI. CDR3 length: 14 residues. Deletions cut 7 bases from V and 8 bases from J, with 18 bases between. CDR3 loop: CASTLRGIRDTIYF. For the CDR3, the DNA is TGTGCCAGCACCCTAAGGGGTATTAGGGACACCATATATTTT.

The gene calls are TRBV19 and TRBJ1-5; 12 positions match TRBD1. J was trimmed by 7 bases and V by 6 bases; bases with no gene match: 1. The germline CDR1 and CDR2 sequences are LNHDA and SQIVND (reference sequence). CDR3 length equals 13 residues. The CDR3 coding sequence is TGTGCCAGTAGGGGACAGGGGGCCCAGCCCCAGCATTTT. As protein: CASRGQGAQPQHF.

The chain joins TRBV27 to TRBJ1-3, with 8 bases that match TRBD1. V lost 2 bases, J lost 3 bases, and 0 bases stayed unmatched. Germline V CDR1 and CDR2: MNHEY, SMNVEV (reference sequence). The CDR3 extends over 14 amino acids. The CDR3 spells CASSLTGGGNTIYF. CDR3 sequence (DNA): TGTGCCAGCAGTTTAACAGGGGGTGGAAACACCATATATTTT.

The chain uses TRBV10-2 and TRBJ2-7, with a weak D call TRBD1 (5 bases). This CDR3 has 13 amino acids. V lost 0 bases, J lost 9 bases, and 12 bases lay in between. Germline CDR1 and CDR2: WSHSY and SAAADI. The CDR3 spells CASSESSRVGQYF. The CDR3, as DNA: TGCGCCAGCAGTGAGTCTTCCAGGGTGGGGCAGTACTTC.

This sequence joins TRBV9 and TRBJ2-5; 15 nucleotides align to TRBD2. The CDR3 contains 18 residues. V shed 4 bases, J shed 4 bases, and the junction held 11 bases outside the gene matches. CDR1 is SGDLS, CDR2 YYNGEE, per germline. The CDR3 is CASSNTGLAGGPGETQYF. The CDR3 region has the DNA TGTGCCAGCAGCAACACCGGACTAGCGGGAGGGCCTGGAGAGACCCAGTACTTC.

V usage is TRBV5-1 and J usage is TRBJ1-2; tentatively, D is TRBD1 (5 bases). The V end was cut by 0 bases, the J end by 0 bases, with 12 bases between. Germline CDR1 and CDR2: SGHRS and YFSETQ. The CDR3 covers 16 residues. CDR3 coding DNA: TGCGCCAGCAGCTTGGCAGGCAGGGTTACTAACTATGGCTACACCTTC. It yields the protein CASSLAGRVTNYGYTF.

This chain uses TRBV2 with TRBJ2-7, with 7 bases identical to TRBD1. Germline V gene lookup returns CDR1 SNHLY and CDR2 FYNNEI. Trimming took 0 bases from V and 5 from J; bases not matched to a gene: 7. This CDR3 region has 15 residues. CDR3 sequence reads: CASSEATTGWDEQYF. The CDR3 coding sequence is TGTGCCAGCAGTGAAGCGACGACAGGGTGGGACGAGCAGTACTTC. Supplemented by reference TRBV2 and TRBJ2-7, the full variable domain reads EPEVTQTPSHQVTQMGQEVILRCVPISNHLYFYWYRQILGQKVEFLVSFYNNEISEKSEIFDDQFSVERPDGSNFTLKIRSTKLEDSAMYFCASSEATTGWDEQYFGPGTRLTVT.

This clone was observed a handful of times. The chain links TRBV7-3 to TRBJ1-2, with D perhaps TRBD1 (5 bases). In germline, CDR1 is SGHTA, CDR2 FQGTGA. This CDR3 region has 13 residues. Trimming left V 6 bases short and J 5 bases short, with 13 bases between. The CDR3: CASSLGQGYGYTF. CDR3 nucleotides: TGTGCCAGCAGTCTTGGTCAGGGATATGGCTACACCTTC.

The genes are TRBV5-4 and TRBJ2-7, with D possibly TRBD2 on 5 matching bases. V lost 1 base and J lost 2, with 13 bases in between. Germline V gives CDR1 SGHNT, CDR2 YYREEE (reference sequence). This CDR3 is 15 amino acids long. CDR3 nucleotides: TGTGCCAGCAGCTTGCCCGGGAATAGGGCCTACGAGCAGTACTTC. As protein: CASSLPGNRAYEQYF.

V gene TRBV6-2 or TRBV6-3 combines with J gene TRBJ2-2; D may be TRBD2 (6 bases). V was cut by 2 bases and J by 0 bases, with 13 bases left in between. The CDR3 is made up of 17 amino acids. Germline CDR1 MNHEY, CDR2 SVGEGT. The CDR3 DNA follows: TGTGCCAGCAGTTACAGCGCGGGGCGGACGAACACCGGGGAGCTGTTTTTT. This sequence encodes CASSYSAGRTNTGELFF.

This clone appeared a single time. The chain employs TRBV19 and TRBJ2-3, with 7 nucleotides matching TRBD1. The CDR3 is 15 amino acids. The germline V gene encodes CDR1 LNHDA and CDR2 SQIVND (reference sequence). With 6 bases clipped from V and 2 bases from J, the junction kept 8 bases outside the gene matches. CDR3 sequence: CASRDRDRYTDTQYF. CDR3 DNA sequence: TGTGCCAGTAGGGACCGGGACAGATACACAGATACGCAGTATTTT.

The chain has TRBV7-2 and TRBJ2-3; tentative D call: TRBD1 (5 bases). This CDR3 has 14 residues. Germline V gene data show CDR1 as SGHTA and CDR2 as FQGNSA. V was pared by 2 bases and J by 4 bases, with 10 bases between. The CDR3 nucleotides are TGTGCCAGCAGCTTATCCAGGGTAGCAGATACGCAGTATTTT. This gives the protein CASSLSRVADTQYF.

The chain couples TRBV25-1 to TRBJ2-7, with 7 bases fitting TRBD2. This CDR3 region has 15 residues. The germline V gene encodes CDR1 MGHDK and CDR2 SYGVNS. Trimming cost V 2 bases and J 2 bases; bases outside gene matches: 6. Written as DNA, the CDR3 is TGTGCCAGCAGTGAAGGGGGGGGACGTACCTACGAGCAGTACTTC. Amino acid sequence: CASSEGGGRTYEQYF.

The chain has TRBV5-4 and TRBJ2-2, with TRBD1 matching over 11 bases. CDR1 and CDR2 (germline): SGHNT, YYREEE (reference sequence). V gave up 4 bases and J gave up 7 bases; unmatched junction bases: 6. The CDR3 spans 15 residues. CDR3 nucleotides: TGTGCCAGCAGCATCGGACAGGGGGCATACGGGGAGCTGTTTTTT. As protein: CASSIGQGAYGELFF.

This chain joins TRBV28 and TRBJ1-1, with 10 nucleotides matching TRBD1. Germline V gives CDR1 MDHEN, CDR2 SYDVKM. Losses at the gene ends were 6 bases for V and 1 base for J; bases not matched to a gene: 11. The CDR3 extends over 17 amino acids. For the CDR3, the DNA is TGTGCCAGCAGGGGGGGACAGGGGTTTATAGGGAACACTGAAGCTTTCTTT. It is translated as CASRGGQGFIGNTEAFF.

The chain has TRBV24-1 and TRBJ2-5; 13 bases are shared with TRBD2. This CDR3 spans 20 amino acids. Germline lookup yields CDR1 KGHDR and CDR2 SFDVKD. Trimming cost V 3 bases and J 4 bases; bases outside gene matches: 16. The CDR3 protein is CATSDAGLAGRQGVTETQYF. As DNA, the CDR3 is TGTGCCACCAGTGATGCGGGACTAGCGGGGCGCCAGGGGGTTACAGAGACCCAGTACTTC.

With regard to this clone: At one of its ends the junction is not consistent with the germline gene, which may arise from a read error. J is TRBJ2-7 and V is TRBV5-4, with 11 nucleotides matching TRBD2. The V gene's germline CDR1 is SGHNT and CDR2 YYREEE (reference sequence). The CDR3 is 14 residues long. The CDR3 is CASSWGGLAEKGNF. CDR3 bases: TGTGCCAGCAGCTGGGGGGGACTAGCGGAGAAAGGTAACTTC.

The gene calls are TRBV7-9 and TRBJ2-5; TRBD2 agrees at 8 bases. Trimming cost V 2 bases and J 4 bases; bases outside gene matches: 6. The CDR3 is 15 amino acids. Germline values: CDR1 SEHNR, CDR2 FQNEAQ (reference sequence). Written as DNA, the CDR3 is TGTGCCAGCAGCTTATCGCGGGGGGCCTCAGAGACCCAGTACTTC. It encodes CASSLSRGASETQYF.

This clone showed up just once. The chain links TRBV4-2 to TRBJ2-5; D uncertain. Germline CDR1 reads LGHNA; CDR2 reads YNFKEQ. Deletions cut 1 base from V and 3 bases from J, with 15 bases between. This CDR3 spans 16 amino acids. The DNA for the CDR3 is TGTGCCAGCAGCCAAGTGAGTGCGGATACCAAAGAGACCCAGTACTTC. This translates into CASSQVSADTKETQYF.

The count of this clone is one. The chain links TRBV7-2 to TRBJ2-2; the D gene is possibly TRBD1 (8 bases). From germline, CDR1 is SGHTA and CDR2 FQGNSA. The CDR3 has 15 residues. V was cut by 7 bases and J by 4 bases, with 16 bases left in between. For the CDR3, the DNA is TGTGCCAGCACCCAGAACAGGGGGGGCACCGGGGAGCTGTTTTTT. Encoded protein: CASTQNRGGTGELFF.

V and J are TRBV29-1 and TRBJ1-3; 7 nucleotides line up with TRBD1. The CDR3 is 14 residues long. The J segment lost 0 bases and the V segment lost 5 bases, leaving 4 bases of the junction unmatched. Germline V CDR1 and CDR2: SQVTM, ANQGSEA. CDR3 DNA: TGCAGCGTTTCAGGGGACAGCTCTGGAAACACCATATATTTT. Translated, it gives CSVSGDSSGNTIYF.

The chain links TRBV9 to TRBJ2-1; weak D call: TRBD1 (6 bases). The ends were cut back, 4 bases at V and 0 bases at J, with 11 bases in the middle. Germline V lookup: CDR1 SGDLS, CDR2 YYNGEE. The CDR3 totals 15 residues. CDR3 residues: CASSPGQSSYNEQFF. CDR3 in DNA: TGTGCCAGCAGCCCGGGACAAAGCTCCTACAATGAGCAGTTCTTC.

The rearrangement links TRBV27 to TRBJ2-7; 11 bases agree with TRBD1. Germline V lookup: CDR1 MNHEY, CDR2 SMNVEV (reference sequence). The V segment lost 7 bases and the J segment 0 bases; nucleotides outside the gene matches: 2. The CDR3 covers 14 residues. CDR3 coding DNA: TGTGCCAGCACCGGGACAGGGGGCTCCTACGAGCAGTACTTC. Its translation: CASTGTGGSYEQYF.

The chain has TRBV28 and TRBJ2-1; D not resolved. The V and J ends lost 2 bases and 7 bases respectively, with 9 bases between them. This CDR3 is 13 amino acids long. Germline V CDR1 and CDR2: MDHEN, SYDVKM. The chain's CDR3 is CASSLIGENEQFF. The DNA for the CDR3 is TGTGCCAGCAGTTTAATCGGAGAAAATGAGCAGTTCTTC. The full variable domain, its missing parts supplied by reference TRBV28 and TRBJ2-1, is DVKVTQSSRYLVKRTGEKVFLECVQDMDHENMFWYRQDPGLGLRLIYFSYDVKMKEKGDIPEGYSVSREKKERFSLILESASTNQTSMYLCASSLIGENEQFFGPGTRLTVL.